Listed below are T cell receptor beta chains from one sample, sequenced in a study of shared clonotypes between healthy human individuals. Assay: immunoSEQ multiplex PCR; the TCRdb copy retains only in-frame clones and omits some. The data hold about 690,000 clones, with less than 95% observed a single time. Sequencing was carried out using memory CD8+ T cells from PBMCs. These receptors all come from a man aged 18 to 29 in good health. Some clones in this sample may be carry-over from other donors' samples. The CDR3 runs from the conserved cysteine through the conserved F or W. Fields, in order: J gene, clone size, D gene, V gene, CDR3 protein, CDR3 DNA. D genes are given only for firm matches. Only part of the rows carry a size: once, few, many, or a class if the clone is expanded.

>TRBJ2-7|.|.|TRBV7-3
CASSPGGSSSYEQYF
TGTGCCAGCAGCCCCGGAGGGTCGAGCTCCTACGAGCAGTACTTC
>TRBJ2-7|.|.|TRBV5-1
CASSLAAGDYEQYF
TGCGCCAGCAGCTTGGCGGCAGGGGACTACGAGCAGTACTTC
>TRBJ2-1|.|.|TRBV6-1
CASTELWGYNEQFF
TGTGCCAGCACTGAGCTGTGGGGCTACAATGAGCAGTTCTTC
>TRBJ1-4|.|.|TRBV27
CASSFTGSNEKLFF
TGTGCCAGCAGTTTTACAGGGTCTAATGAAAAACTGTTTTTT
>TRBJ1-5|.|TRBD1|TRBV27
CASSFNRGLGNQPQHF
TGTGCCAGCAGTTTTAACAGGGGGCTCGGCAATCAGCCCCAGCATTTT
>TRBJ2-7|.|.|TRBV9
CASSPTPGAVYEQYF
TGTGCCAGCAGCCCAACCCCGGGAGCCGTCTACGAGCAGTACTTC
>TRBJ1-1|.|.|TRBV5-6
CASSFSGNTEAFF
TGTGCCAGCAGCTTTTCAGGGAACACTGAAGCTTTCTTT
>TRBJ2-7|.|TRBD2|TRBV4-2
CASSQGASGYEQYF
TGTGCCAGCAGCCAAGGGGCTAGCGGGTACGAGCAGTACTTC
>TRBJ1-5|.|.|TRBV27
CASASQGRTQPQHF
TGTGCCAGCGCCTCCCAGGGGAGGACCCAGCCCCAGCATTTT
>TRBJ1-5|.|.|TRBV10-2
CASSDRHPGPDQPQHF
TGCGCCAGCAGCGATCGACACCCCGGACCGGATCAGCCCCAGCATTTT
>TRBJ2-3|once|TRBD2|TRBV29-1
CSVEGARELVGGGWYF
TGCAGCGTTGAGGGAGCGCGGGAGCTGGTCGGCGGAGGTTGGTATTTT
>TRBJ2-1|.|.|TRBV19
CASSIGIAHNEQFF
TGTGCCAGTAGTATCGGTATCGCGCACAATGAGCAGTTCTTC
>TRBJ2-6|.|TRBD2|TRBV19
CASRGLAGGPSSGANVLTF
TGTGCCAGTCGTGGACTAGCGGGAGGGCCTTCGTCCGGGGCCAACGTCCTGACTTTC
>TRBJ2-5|.|.|TRBV5-6
CASSLSAAQETQYF
TGTGCCAGCAGCTTGAGCGCGGCCCAAGAGACCCAGTACTTC
>TRBJ1-4|.|.|TRBV7-9
CASSRGGPNEKLFF
TGTGCCAGCAGCCGTGGAGGACCAAATGAAAAACTGTTTTTT
>TRBJ1-1|.|TRBD1|TRBV10-1
CASSVAGTGGSEAFF
TGCGCCAGCAGTGTTGCCGGGACAGGGGGTTCTGAAGCTTTCTTT
>TRBJ2-1|.|.|TRBV7-9
CASSDSTYNEQFF
TGTGCCAGCAGCGACAGCACTTACAATGAGCAGTTCTTC
>TRBJ2-7|many|TRBD2|TRBV19
CASSSKTSGSYEQYF
TGTGCCAGTAGTTCAAAGACTAGCGGGAGCTACGAGCAGTACTTC
>TRBJ2-1|.|TRBD2|TRBV11-2
CASSARTSGGYNEQFF
TGTGCCAGCAGCGCTAGGACTAGCGGGGGTTACAATGAGCAGTTCTTC
>TRBJ1-3|.|TRBD1|TRBV4-1
CASSRITGGPGNTIYF
TGCGCCAGCAGCCGGATAACAGGGGGGCCTGGAAACACCATATATTTT
>TRBJ2-2|.|.|TRBV7-6
CASSARLNTGELFF
TGTGCCAGCAGCGCCCGGCTGAACACCGGGGAGCTGTTTTTT
>TRBJ2-1|few|TRBD1|TRBV27
CASSTRQGHNEQFF
TGTGCCAGCAGTACCCGACAGGGCCACAATGAGCAGTTCTTC
>TRBJ1-5|.|.|TRBV7-9
CASSSGWAGAPSQPQHF
TGTGCCAGCAGCTCAGGCTGGGCAGGGGCGCCCTCTCAGCCCCAGCATTTT
>TRBJ1-2|.|.|TRBV10-3
CAISDMSYGYTF
TGTGCCATCAGTGATATGTCATATGGCTACACCTTC
>TRBJ2-1|.|TRBD1|TRBV5-4
CASSFRQGARNEQFF
TGTGCCAGCAGCTTTCGGCAGGGGGCGCGAAATGAGCAGTTCTTC
>TRBJ2-5|.|TRBD2|TRBV11-2
CASSLGLAGGWRETQYF
TGTGCCAGCAGCCTCGGACTAGCGGGAGGCTGGCGAGAGACCCAGTACTTC
>TRBJ2-7|.|TRBD2|TRBV7-3
CASSYGGGDEQYF
TGTGCCAGCAGCTATGGGGGAGGGGACGAGCAGTACTTC
>TRBJ1-4|.|TRBD1|TRBV28
CASSLRPTGEREKLFF
TGTGCCAGCAGTTTACGCCCGACAGGGGAACGCGAAAAACTGTTTTTT
>TRBJ2-7|.|TRBD2|TRBV5-8
CASSLVSGGLYEQYF
TGTGCCAGCAGCTTGGTCAGCGGGGGCTTATACGAGCAGTACTTC
>TRBJ2-3|.|TRBD1|TRBV7-3
CASSLGTGGLTDTQYF
TGTGCCAGCAGCTTAGGAACAGGGGGCTTGACAGATACGCAGTATTTT
>TRBJ2-3|.|.|TRBV27
CASSPATDTQYF
TGTGCCAGCAGTCCGGCCACAGATACGCAGTATTTT
>TRBJ2-5|.|.|TRBV11-2
CASSLAGRAQYF
TGTGCCAGCAGCTTAGCGGGAAGGGCCCAGTACTTC
>TRBJ2-7|many|.|TRBV2
CASRTRPLGDSYEQYF
TGTGCCAGCAGGACTCGACCGCTAGGGGATTCCTACGAGCAGTACTTC
>TRBJ1-5|.|.|TRBV5-8
CASSLGFGQPQHF
TGTGCCAGCAGCTTAGGATTCGGGCAGCCCCAGCATTTT
>TRBJ1-1|few|.|TRBV9
CASSLGSGENTEAFF
TGTGCCAGCAGCCTCGGTTCAGGGGAAAACACTGAAGCTTTCTTT
>TRBJ1-5|.|.|TRBV21-1
CASSIYRQPQHF
TGTGCCAGCAGCATATACCGGCAGCCCCAGCATTTT
>TRBJ2-7|few|TRBD2|TRBV7-2
CASSWGGGPTNEQYF
TGTGCCAGCAGCTGGGGGGGAGGGCCTACCAACGAGCAGTACTTC
>TRBJ2-7|.|TRBD2|TRBV13
CASSTASGRAAYEQYF
TGTGCCAGCAGCACTGCTAGCGGGAGGGCCGCCTACGAGCAGTACTTC
>TRBJ1-2|few|TRBD1|TRBV5-4
CASSPGQANYGYTF
TGTGCCAGCAGCCCAGGACAGGCTAACTATGGCTACACCTTC
>TRBJ1-5|.|.|TRBV5-1
CASSFFVRSRCPQHF
TGCGCCAGCAGCTTCTTTGTCAGGTCGCGCTGCCCCCAGCATTTT
>TRBJ2-7|.|.|TRBV19
CASSDSLAYEQYF
TGTGCCAGTAGTGACTCACTAGCCTACGAGCAGTACTTC
>TRBJ1-1|.|.|TRBV12-5
CASTLGALGGTEAFF
TGTGCTAGCACCCTCGGGGCTCTGGGGGGCACTGAAGCTTTCTTT
>TRBJ1-1|.|TRBD1|TRBV19
CASIRGTAANTEAFF
TGTGCCAGTATCCGGGGGACAGCGGCGAACACTGAAGCTTTCTTT
>TRBJ2-1|.|.|TRBV29-1
CSVESGNSYNEQFF
TGCAGCGTTGAATCAGGGAACTCCTACAATGAGCAGTTCTTC
>TRBJ1-5|.|.|TRBV4-1
CASSQDNGVQPQHF
TGCGCCAGCAGCCAAGATAACGGGGTTCAGCCCCAGCATTTT
>TRBJ1-2|once|.|TRBV28
CASSPEAGPYYGYTF
TGTGCCAGCAGTCCCGAGGCAGGCCCTTACTATGGCTACACCTTC
>TRBJ1-1|.|.|TRBV5-6
CASSFGTRGSESFF
TGTGCCAGCAGTTTTGGAACCCGGGGAAGTGAATCTTTCTTT
>TRBJ1-4|.|.|TRBV29-1
CSVTPRGTNEKLFF
TGCAGCGTGACCCCAAGGGGTACTAATGAAAAACTGTTTTTT
>TRBJ2-1|.|.|TRBV2
CASSPDLYNEQFF
TGTGCCAGCAGTCCGGACTTATACAATGAGCAGTTCTTC